This entry features one T cell receptor beta chain sequence. This study enrolled people aged about 18 to 100 from about two dozen US geographic areas. This entry belongs to a study of blood T cell repertoires in COVID-19. From germline, CDR1 is MDHEN and CDR2 SYDVKM. This CDR3 region has 15 residues. J lost 3 bases, V lost 6 bases, and 1 base had no gene match. The assay was immunoSEQ multiplex PCR, and TCRdb's table has in-frame clones only and misses some. The sample records about 370,000 clones, around 89% being singletons. Sequencing input: PBMCs or T cells enriched from blood (not recorded which). The source of this sequence is a man aged 18 to 30 who had recovered from COVID-19. The chain joins TRBV28 to TRBJ2-6; 11 bases match TRBD1. CDR3 sequence reads: CASRDRGRGANVLTF. Here the CDR3 DNA reads TGTGCCAGCAGGGACAGGGGGCGTGGGGCCAACGTCCTGACTTTC.